These T cell receptor beta chains were read from a single sample in a study of T-cell memory formation after mild COVID-19. TCRdb re-analysed the 5' RACE reads in MiXCR, keeping a single row per CDR3 protein. The sample yields approximately 400,000 distinct CDR3 sequences, about a sixth seen once. The material sequenced was PBMCs or a T cell subset sorted from them (not recorded which). All receptors derive from a man between 18 and 35 years old who had mild COVID-19 (a few samples of this study predate the infection). Cell type and time point are not known. CDR3s include the opening cysteine and the closing phenylalanine or tryptophan. The D gene is left open where the match is weak. Only some rows state a clone size, as once, few, many or a class for expanded clones.

clone_size j_call cdr3_length d_call v_call cdr3_nt cdr3_aa
few TRBJ2-6 21 - TRBV6-2/TRBV6-3 TGTGCCAGCAGTTACTCGAAGTTCGGGAAAGACCGTTCCTCTGGGGCCAACGTCCTGACTTTC CASSYSKFGKDRSSGANVLTF
once TRBJ2-5 15 - TRBV7-3 TGTGCCAGCAGCTTAAACGGGGAGCGGAGCGAGACCCAGTACTTC CASSLNGERSETQYF
- TRBJ2-3 15 TRBD1 TRBV9 TGTGCCAGCAGCCCTCGACAGGGGGCCCTTGATACGCAGTATTTT CASSPRQGALDTQYF
- TRBJ2-2 14 TRBD1 TRBV10-3 TGTGCCATCAGTTGGGACAGATCCACCGGGGAGCTGTTTTTT CAISWDRSTGELFF
few TRBJ1-2 16 - TRBV7-8 TGTGCCAGCACCGCTTATCTCCAGGGACCTAACTATGGCTACACCTTC CASTAYLQGPNYGYTF
many TRBJ1-1 13 TRBD1 TRBV7-2 TGTGCCAGCAGGACAGGGTGGATCACTGAAGCTTTCTTT CASRTGWITEAFF
- TRBJ2-3 17 - TRBV4-1 TGCGCCAGCAGCCATCGTCTCCAACCCGGGAAAGTAGATACGCAGTATTTT CASSHRLQPGKVDTQYF
- TRBJ2-6 17 - TRBV15 TGTGCCACCAGCAGAGCGGGGGTGGGGTCTGGGGCCAACGTCCTGACTTTC CATSRAGVGSGANVLTF
- TRBJ1-3 18 TRBD1 TRBV7-9 TGTGCCAGCAGCTCTACAATCTACAGGGGGCCTAGTGGAAACACCATATATTTT CASSSTIYRGPSGNTIYF
few TRBJ1-4 15 - TRBV5-1 TGCGCCAGCAGCCAAATCTCCTCCGGCGGTGAAAAACTGTTTTTT CASSQISSGGEKLFF
- TRBJ2-1 16 TRBD2 TRBV7-9 TGTGCCAGCAGCAGAACAAGCGGGGGGGCCATCAATGAGCAGTTCTTC CASSRTSGGAINEQFF
- TRBJ1-1 12 - TRBV6-1 TGTGCCACCGACAGGACAGACACTGAAGCTTTCTTT CATDRTDTEAFF
- TRBJ1-1 14 - TRBV7-9 TGTGCCAGCAGCTTACCTACAGCCTACACTGAAGCTTTCTTT CASSLPTAYTEAFF
- TRBJ2-2 16 TRBD2 TRBV2 TGTGCCAGCAGTGAAGGGACGGGGGGATACACCGGGGAGCTGTTTTTT CASSEGTGGYTGELFF
- TRBJ1-1 12 - TRBV20-1 TGCAGTGCCTACGGCCCGAACACTGAAGCTTTCTTT CSAYGPNTEAFF
many TRBJ1-2 13 - TRBV19 TGTGCCAGTAGAAGATCCCCGATGGCTGGCTACACCTTC CASRRSPMAGYTF
few TRBJ2-5 15 - TRBV5-1 TGCGCCAGCAGCCTGGGTGCAGTGGGGCCGGAGACCCAGTACTTC CASSLGAVGPETQYF
few TRBJ1-3 17 - TRBV9 TGTGCCAGCAGCGCCATCGGGGACGGCGTCTCTGGAAACACCATATATTTT CASSAIGDGVSGNTIYF
few TRBJ1-1 14 - TRBV10-3 TGTGCCATCAGTTGGGAGGCGCTGAACACTGAAGCTTTCTTT CAISWEALNTEAFF
- TRBJ1-1 13 - TRBV20-1 TGCAGTGCACCGACAGCTGGGAAGAATGAAGCTTTCTTT CSAPTAGKNEAFF
few TRBJ2-1 15 - TRBV7-3 TGTGCCAGCAGCTCGCAGGGCCCGAACTACAATGAGCAGTTCTTC CASSSQGPNYNEQFF
- TRBJ2-4 15 - TRBV7-3 TGTGCCAGCAGCAAAGGGGGGTCAGCCAAAAACATTCAGTACTTC CASSKGGSAKNIQYF
many TRBJ2-1 14 TRBD1 TRBV5-1 TGCGCCAGCAGCATGGCCGGGACAGGGAATGAGCAGTTCTTC CASSMAGTGNEQFF
- TRBJ2-5 17 - TRBV5-1 TGCGCCAGCAGCCGGGGTGTGGGGGTTTTACTCCAAGAGACCCAGTACTTC CASSRGVGVLLQETQYF
- TRBJ1-2 15 - TRBV15 TGTGCCACCAGCAGAGCTGGGGCGCAGAGCTATGGCTACACCTTC CATSRAGAQSYGYTF
few TRBJ1-1 15 - TRBV7-2 TGTGCCAGCAGCTTAGGGGAAGGGATGAACACTGAAGCTTTCTTT CASSLGEGMNTEAFF
few TRBJ2-3 13 - TRBV24-1 TGTGCCACCAGTGATCCCGGCCCAGATACGCAGTATTTT CATSDPGPDTQYF
- TRBJ2-7 14 - TRBV20-1 TGCAGTGCTAGAGATCTCGTTGGATCCTACGAGCAGTACTTC CSARDLVGSYEQYF
few TRBJ2-3 13 - TRBV24-1 TGTGCCACCAGGCTGGGACCCACAGATACGCAGTATTTT CATRLGPTDTQYF
- TRBJ2-5 14 - TRBV7-2 TGTGCCAGCAGCTTAACCGGGGGTATTGAGACCCAGTACTTC CASSLTGGIETQYF
- TRBJ2-3 14 - TRBV20-1 TGCAGTGCTAGCGGGGGGCCAGCCACAGATACGCAGTATTTT CSASGGPATDTQYF
- TRBJ1-2 17 - TRBV27 TGTGCCAGCAGTTTTCCGACGGGACCGACCGTGGCGGGTGGCTACACCTTC CASSFPTGPTVAGGYTF
- TRBJ2-2 16 - TRBV5-4 TGTGCCAGCAGCTCAGGAGGGGCCGAGAACACCGGGGAGCTGTTTTTT CASSSGGAENTGELFF
- TRBJ2-1 15 - TRBV9 TGTGCCAGCAGCGAGACCCCCGGGGCCTACAATGAGAAGTTCTTC CASSETPGAYNEKFF
- TRBJ2-1 15 - TRBV6-5 TGTGCCAGCAGTTCGGAGGGGGGGCCCTACAATGAGCAGTTATTC CASSSEGGPYNEQLF
few TRBJ1-6 15 - TRBV21-1 TGTGCCAGCAGCCCCCGGGACAGCCTAGTTTCACCCCTCCACTTT CASSPRDSLVSPLHF
many TRBJ2-3 14 - TRBV4-1 TGCGCCAGCAGCCAAGAAGTGGGCACAGATACGCAGTATTTT CASSQEVGTDTQYF
few TRBJ1-5 13 - TRBV6-5 TGTGCCAGTGCCGACAGAAGTTATCAGCCCCAGCATTTT CASADRSYQPQHF
- TRBJ2-3 17 TRBD2 TRBV10-3 TGTGCCATCAGTGAAAGGAGGGAGGGGCGAGGAACAGATACGCAGTATTTT CAISERREGRGTDTQYF
few TRBJ2-7 15 TRBD2 TRBV9 TGTGCCAGCAGCCGGACTAGCGGTAGCTCCTACGAGCAGTACTTC CASSRTSGSSYEQYF
many TRBJ2-1 18 TRBD2 TRBV4-3 TGCGCCAGCAGCCAAGATAGTTCACGGGGACTAGGCCATAATGAGCAGTTCTTC CASSQDSSRGLGHNEQFF
few TRBJ2-6 16 - TRBV7-9 TGTGCCAGCACCCGTCGGATGGGATCTGGGGCCAACGTCCTGACTTTC CASTRRMGSGANVLTF
many TRBJ1-4 16 - TRBV5-1 TGCGCCAGCAGCTTTGGGACGGTATCATCGGGTGAAAAACTGTTTTTT CASSFGTVSSGEKLFF
few TRBJ2-2 12 TRBD1 TRBV29-1 TGCAGCGTTGAGGGACAGACCGGGGAGCTGTTTTTT CSVEGQTGELFF
- TRBJ2-6 15 TRBD1 TRBV12-3/TRBV12-4 TGTGCCAGCAAACAGGGGGGCTCTGGGGCCAACGTCCTGACTTTC CASKQGGSGANVLTF